A single T cell receptor (beta chain) is shown here with its context. Antigen unknown. An Oncomine TCR Beta short-read assay was used to sequence the DNA from cultured CD4+ T cells. Once CD4+ T cells had been cultured, genomic DNA was extracted from them. TCRdb itself ran the PCR reads through MiXCR, one entry per CDR3 protein. In the table there are some 10,000 distinct CDR3 sequences, roughly 60% of which are singletons. This entry comes from a study of vaccination and CD4 T cells after COVID-19. Germline CDR1 and CDR2: SGHNT and YENEEA. CDR3 size: 16 residues. V shed 5 bases and J shed 2 bases, with 17 bases lying between them. The treatment here: roughly ten-day PBMC culture with coronavirus spike peptide pools or control peptides (ViraFEST assay). Researchers reported culturing under 2.5 million PBMCs per well with approximately 10 IU/ml IL-2 and about 9.3 ug/ml peptide pools.

This chain uses TRBV11-3 with TRBJ2-3; D remains ambiguous. Sequenced material: cultured CD4+ T cells from blood, taken after SARS-CoV-2 vaccination. The TCR sequence derives from a human donor with COVID-19. The CDR3 nucleotides read TGTGCCAGCAGCGGATTCGGACCGATCAACACAGATACGCAGTATTTT. Amino acid sequence: CASSGFGPINTDTQYF.